Below, 2 T cell receptor beta chains from the same sample are listed, as sequenced in a study of HIV-infected patients and healthy controls. TCRdb analysed the 5' RACE reads with MiXCR anew, one entry per CDR3 protein. Here the sample spans about 64,000 distinct CDR3 sequences, roughly 19% being singletons. Source material: CD4+ T cells from blood. All receptors come from a human donor in good health.

This clonotype was counted a few times. V usage is TRBV14 and J usage is TRBJ1-1, with D tentatively TRBD1 (5 bases). This CDR3 region has 14 residues. CDR1 and CDR2 (germline): SGHDN, FVKESK. V was trimmed by 0 bases and J by 6 bases, leaving 11 bases between them. DNA of the CDR3: TGTGCCAGCAGCCAAGAATGGGGGGTATCTGAAGCTTTCTTT. It yields the protein CASSQEWGVSEAFF.

The rearrangement joins TRBV24-1 to TRBJ2-2; 7 positions match TRBD1. Germline CDR1 reads KGHDR; CDR2 reads SFDVKD. The CDR3 has 15 amino acids. With V trimmed by 6 bases and J by 6 bases, 9 bases remained unmatched. The CDR3 reads CATSRRTGEAGELFF. The CDR3 nucleotides are TGTGCCACCAGTCGAAGGACAGGAGAGGCCGGGGAGCTGTTTTTT.